The 29 T cell receptor beta chains presented below share a single source sample, sequenced in a study of blood T cell repertoires in COVID-19. The protocol was immunoSEQ multiplex PCR, while the TCRdb copy is restricted to in-frame clones and leaves out a portion. The table shows 200,000 to 300,000 clones, with 75% to 90% occurring only once. The sample consisted of peripheral blood. The receptors were sampled from a woman between 40 and 55 years old who had recovered from COVID-19.

The rearrangement uses TRBV2 and TRBJ2-7; perhaps TRBD1 as D (5 bases). Per the germline V gene, CDR1 is SNHLY and CDR2 is FYNNEI. V was trimmed by 3 bases and J by 0 bases, leaving 12 bases between them. The CDR3 consists of 15 residues. The CDR3 DNA reads TGTGCCAGCAGTGATCTTCTCGACAGCTCCTACGAGCAGTACTTC. It codes for CASSDLLDSSYEQYF.

This sequence joins TRBV7-2 and TRBJ2-7, with 7 bases that match TRBD2. Germline V gene sequence: CDR1 SGHTA, CDR2 FQGNSA. V shed 5 bases and J 1 base; nucleotides not matched to a gene: 5. The CDR3 consists of 14 residues. The CDR3 loop reads CASSGRGGSYEQYF. CDR3 nucleotide sequence: TGTGCCAGCAGCGGGAGGGGAGGGTCCTACGAGCAGTACTTC.

The V and J genes are TRBV30 and TRBJ2-1; TRBD1 might be the D (5 bases). Germline loops: CDR1 GTSNPN, CDR2 SVGIG (reference sequence). This CDR3 region has 13 residues. Trimming cost V 3 bases and J 7 bases, with 13 bases left between them. The CDR3 DNA reads TGTGCCTGGAGGGCCAGGGCGAAGAATGAGCAGTTCTTC. As protein: CAWRARAKNEQFF.

The chain links TRBV4-2 to TRBJ2-7; possibly TRBD2 for D (6 bases). This CDR3 region has 16 residues. V was pared by 5 bases and J by 0 bases, with 17 bases between. CDR1 is LGHNA, CDR2 YNFKEQ, per germline. CDR3 loop: CASSSSPGLVSYEQYF. The CDR3 nucleotides are TGTGCCAGCAGCTCTTCTCCGGGACTTGTCTCCTACGAGCAGTACTTC.

The rearrangement links TRBV18 to TRBJ1-2, with TRBD1 as a possible D gene (6 bases). Germline lookup yields CDR1 KGHSH and CDR2 LQKENI. V lost 3 bases and J 4 bases, leaving 12 bases between the germline ends. The CDR3 consists of 14 residues. Here the CDR3 DNA reads TGTGCCAGCTCACCCGCGACAGGACCCTATGGCTACACCTTC. Translating it yields CASSPATGPYGYTF.

The chain is built from TRBV9 and TRBJ2-7; 8 bases align to TRBD1. The CDR3 has 14 residues. J gave up 3 bases and V 4 bases, and 6 bases lay outside the gene matches. CDR1 SGDLS and CDR2 YYNGEE come from the germline V gene. The CDR3 sequence: CASSTGQGFYEQYF. The DNA for the CDR3 is TGTGCCAGCAGCACCGGACAGGGCTTCTACGAGCAGTACTTC. The complete variable domain, with remaining parts taken from reference TRBV9 and TRBJ2-7, reads DSGVTQTPKHLITATGQRVTLRCSPRSGDLSVYWYQQSLDQGLQFLIQYYNGEERAKGNILERFSAQQFPDLHSELNLSSLELGDSALYFCASSTGQGFYEQYFGPGTRLTVT.

This rearrangement joins TRBV28 to TRBJ2-6; D is uncertain. The CDR3 has 15 residues. V lost 1 base to trimming and J lost 0 bases, with 4 bases between them. CDR1 and CDR2 (germline): MDHEN, SYDVKM. The CDR3 region is CASSLLASGANVLTF. The CDR3 nucleotides read TGTGCCAGCAGTTTATTGGCCTCTGGGGCCAACGTCCTGACTTTC.

The genes are TRBV5-6 and TRBJ1-2; possibly TRBD1 for D (6 bases). V dropped 0 bases and J dropped 5 bases, with 8 bases sitting between them. The CDR3 is 13 amino acids. Germline loops: CDR1 SGHDT, CDR2 YYEEEE. The CDR3 DNA follows: TGTGCCAGCAGCTTGGACAGGGCATATGGCTACACCTTC. Its protein product is CASSLDRAYGYTF.

CDR3 loop: CASSARETQYF. CDR3 in DNA: TGTGCCAGCAGCGCCAGGGAGACCCAGTACTTC. The rearrangement uses TRBV7-2 and TRBJ2-5; D remains ambiguous. Trimming stripped 5 bases from V and 5 bases from J, with 6 bases between. Germline CDR1 reads SGHTA; CDR2 reads FQGNSA. The CDR3 is 11 residues long.

This clone was recorded only once. This chain joins TRBV29-1 and TRBJ1-2, with 8 bases matching TRBD1. Germline loops: CDR1 SQVTM, CDR2 ANQGSEA. The CDR3 is 16 amino acids. Trimming took 2 bases from V and 4 from J; bases not matched to a gene: 12. For the CDR3, the DNA is TGCAGCGTTGAAACAGTTACAGGGGGAAGGGCCTATGGCTACACCTTC. Its protein is CSVETVTGGRAYGYTF.

This rearrangement joins TRBV2 to TRBJ2-7, with TRBD1 matching 10 bases. This CDR3 comprises 16 residues. The J segment lost 4 bases and the V segment lost 6 bases, leaving 12 bases of the junction unmatched. Germline-derived CDR1 and CDR2 are SNHLY and FYNNEI. In nucleotides, the CDR3 is TGTGCCAGCAGCCTGGGTCTGGACAGGGGGATGTACGAGCAGTACTTC. It codes for CASSLGLDRGMYEQYF. The full variable domain, completed using reference TRBV2 and TRBJ2-7, is EPEVTQTPSHQVTQMGQEVILRCVPISNHLYFYWYRQILGQKVEFLVSFYNNEISEKSEIFDDQFSVERPDGSNFTLKIRSTKLEDSAMYFCASSLGLDRGMYEQYFGPGTRLTVT.

The chain links TRBV5-6 to TRBJ2-1; 8 bases match TRBD2. This CDR3 has 16 residues. The V segment lost 0 bases and the J segment 0 bases; nucleotides outside the gene matches: 2. The germline CDR1 and CDR2 sequences are SGHDT and YYEEEE. Here the CDR3 DNA reads TGTGCCAGCAGCTTGGGCGCGGGGGGCTCCTACAATGAGCAGTTCTTC. Its protein product is CASSLGAGGSYNEQFF.

Concerning this clone: This CDR3 is missing its conserved last phenylalanine or tryptophan, likely due to a read error. The DNA is omitted, as the CDR3 cannot be located on it reliably, and the CDR3 follows TCRdb's listing. This chain links TRBV23-1 with TRBJ2-7; the D call of TRBD1 is as the table states it, not checked on the DNA. TRBV23-1 is annotated as an ORF whose role is uncertain. Termini included, the CDR3 measures 11 amino acids. CDR3 in amino acids: CASSHQGHPVL.

This clone was seen just once. V gene TRBV2 combines with J gene TRBJ2-4; a possible D gene is TRBD2 (5 bases). The CDR3 totals 17 residues. Germline V lookup: CDR1 SNHLY, CDR2 FYNNEI. V was trimmed by 4 bases and J by 6 bases, leaving 22 bases between them. In nucleotides, the CDR3 is TGTGCCAGCAGTGTGAACCCCCCTTGGGAGCCCACAAACATTCAGTACTTC. This sequence encodes CASSVNPPWEPTNIQYF.

The rearrangement joins TRBV27 to TRBJ2-7; D might be TRBD2 (5 bases). Trimming took 5 bases from V and 7 from J, leaving 15 bases between them. Germline V CDR1 and CDR2: MNHEY, SMNVEV (reference sequence). CDR3 length: 13 residues. CDR3 residues: CASSVIRGWEQYF. The CDR3 bases are TGTGCCAGCAGTGTGATCCGGGGTTGGGAGCAGTACTTC.

The genes are TRBV6-2 or TRBV6-3 and TRBJ2-2, with 8 bases lining up with TRBD1. J was trimmed by 7 bases and V by 2 bases; bases with no gene match: 12. Germline values: CDR1 MNHEY, CDR2 SVGEGT. The CDR3 is 17 residues long. In DNA form, the CDR3 reads TGTGCCAGCAGTTACCGCGGACAGGGAAGGTTTCACGGGGAGCTGTTTTTT. This translates into CASSYRGQGRFHGELFF.

In this sample, this clone turned up a few times. The chain joins TRBV6-2 or TRBV6-3 to TRBJ2-1; 14 bases match TRBD2. The V segment lost 6 bases and the J segment 7 bases; nucleotides outside the gene matches: 5. This CDR3 is 15 amino acids long. Germline V CDR1 and CDR2: MNHEY, SVGEGT. The CDR3 protein is CASSRGLAGGNEQFF. CDR3 sequence (DNA): TGTGCCAGCAGCCGCGGACTAGCGGGGGGAAATGAGCAGTTCTTC.

The genes are TRBV19 and TRBJ2-2; the D gene is possibly TRBD2 (5 bases). This CDR3 has 15 amino acids. The germline V gene has CDR1 LNHDA and CDR2 SQIVND (reference sequence). Trimming stripped 10 bases from V and 3 bases from J, with 18 bases between. CDR3 sequence reads: CATRGELIYTGELFF. CDR3 sequence (DNA): TGTGCCACCCGGGGAGAGCTGATATACACCGGGGAGCTGTTTTTT.

The CDR3 nucleotides read TGTGCCTGGAGTGTAGGGGGTGAAGCTTTCTTT. This sequence encodes CAWSVGGEAFF. This rearrangement joins TRBV30 to TRBJ1-1, with a possible D match to TRBD1 (6 bases). The CDR3 sequence is 11 residues long. Trimming removed 0 bases at V and 7 bases at J, with 6 bases between. Germline V gene data show CDR1 as GTSNPN and CDR2 as SVGIG (reference sequence). Full variable domain (remainder filled in from reference TRBV30 and TRBJ1-1): SQTIHQWPATLVQPVGSPLSLECTVEGTSNPNLYWYRQAAGRGLQLLFYSVGIGQISSEVPQNLSASRPQDRQFILSSKKLLLSDSGFYLCAWSVGGEAFFGQGTRLTVV.

The chain uses TRBV9 and TRBJ2-1; D uncertain. Trimming took off 0 bases at V and 4 bases at J, with 5 bases between the two ends. Germline V lookup: CDR1 SGDLS, CDR2 YYNGEE. This CDR3 contains 13 residues. DNA of the CDR3: TGTGCCAGCAGCGTAGAACGGTACAATGAGCAGTTCTTC. Residues: CASSVERYNEQFF.

This clone was counted once. The chain uses TRBV7-2 and TRBJ2-2; D might be TRBD2 (7 bases). This CDR3 is built from 14 residues. Germline values: CDR1 SGHTA, CDR2 FQGNSA. The germline V and J ends were trimmed by 1 base and 6 bases, with 9 bases remaining between them. In nucleotides, the CDR3 is TGTGCCAGCAGCTTAGTAGGGGGGGCCGGGGAGCTGTTTTTT. Its protein is CASSLVGGAGELFF.

This sequence joins TRBV30 and TRBJ1-2; TRBD1 matches at 7 bases. This CDR3 spans 13 amino acids. V was pared by 3 bases and J by 4 bases, with 5 bases of the junction left unmatched. Looked up from germline, CDR1 is GTSNPN and CDR2 is SVGIG (reference sequence). CDR3 DNA: TGTGCCTGGAGATCCGGGACAGTCTATGGCTACACCTTC. Translating gives CAWRSGTVYGYTF. The variable domain in full, with the rest retrieved from reference TRBV30 and TRBJ1-2, is SQTIHQWPATLVQPVGSPLSLECTVEGTSNPNLYWYRQAAGRGLQLLFYSVGIGQISSEVPQNLSASRPQDRQFILSSKKLLLSDSGFYLCAWRSGTVYGYTFGSGTRLTVV.

The CDR3 is CASTPGGPGGWEQFF. The CDR3 DNA sequence: TGTGCCAGCACCCCGGGCGGGCCCGGCGGGTGGGAGCAGTTCTTC. The V call is TRBV28, the J call TRBJ2-1; D perhaps matches TRBD2 (5 bases). The CDR3 totals 15 residues. V lost 7 bases, J lost 10 bases, and 23 bases lay in between. Germline CDR1 MDHEN, CDR2 SYDVKM.

The chain employs TRBV25-1 and TRBJ1-2, with TRBD1 as a possible D gene (5 bases). CDR1 is MGHDK, CDR2 SYGVNS, per germline. V lost 6 bases, J lost 5 bases, and 13 bases lay in between. The CDR3 length is 13 residues. The CDR3 DNA reads as TGTGCCAGCAGACCCCCAGGGAGGTATGGCTACACCTTC. Translation: CASRPPGRYGYTF.

The V call is TRBV5-1, the J call TRBJ2-5; D is perhaps TRBD2 (5 bases). The V and J ends lost 0 bases and 7 bases respectively, with 10 bases between them. CDR1 and CDR2 from the germline V gene are SGHRS and YFSETQ. CDR3 size: 13 residues. The chain's CDR3 is CASSLGGDGTQYF. In DNA, the CDR3 is TGCGCCAGCAGCTTGGGGGGAGACGGGACCCAGTACTTC.

The chain combines TRBV25-1 with TRBJ1-3; 9 bases are a match to TRBD1. CDR3 length equals 14 residues. V lost 6 bases to trimming and J lost 4 bases; unmatched junction nucleotides: 4. Germline V gene lookup returns CDR1 MGHDK and CDR2 SYGVNS. This CDR3 is CASSAGTGGNTIYF. DNA of the CDR3: TGTGCCAGCAGCGCCGGGACAGGGGGAAACACCATATATTTT.

The V call is TRBV25-1, the J call TRBJ2-2, with a possible D match to TRBD1 (6 bases). V was shortened by 1 base and J by 5 bases, with 11 bases between the two germline ends. Per germline, CDR1 MGHDK and CDR2 SYGVNS. The CDR3 covers 15 residues. CDR3 in amino acids: CASSEWGQGTGELFF. The CDR3 DNA reads as TGTGCCAGCAGTGAATGGGGTCAGGGGACCGGGGAGCTGTTTTTT. Complete variable domain (other parts from reference TRBV25-1 and TRBJ2-2): EADIYQTPRYLVIGTGKKITLECSQTMGHDKMYWYQQDPGMELHLIHYSYGVNSTEKGDLSSESTVSRIRTEHFPLTLESARPSHTSQYLCASSEWGQGTGELFFGEGSRLTVL.

This clone has just one count. The rearrangement links TRBV5-1 to TRBJ1-6; 8 bases match TRBD1. The CDR3 covers 17 residues. The germline gives CDR1 SGHRS, CDR2 YFSETQ. J gave up 3 bases and V 5 bases, and 10 bases lay outside the gene matches. The CDR3 region is CASRGGRDRNYNSPLHF. The DNA of the CDR3 is TGCGCCAGCAGGGGGGGACGGGACAGGAACTATAATTCACCCCTCCACTTT.

V and J are TRBV6-1 and TRBJ1-2; D ambiguous. V was shortened by 2 bases and J by 0 bases, with 10 bases between the two germline ends. Germline lookup yields CDR1 MNHNS and CDR2 SASEGT. CDR3 size: 15 residues. CDR3 DNA sequence: TGTGCCAGCAGTGAACTCCCAGTAACTAACTATGGCTACACCTTC. It is translated as CASSELPVTNYGYTF.